Below are 30 T cell receptor beta chains sequenced from a single sample in a study of cytomegalovirus exposure and HLA in healthy donors. TCRdb's copy holds only in-frame clones and misses some; the assay was immunoSEQ multiplex PCR. The sample records 300,000 or so clones, 88% being singletons. Sequenced: PBMCs. The source of these receptors is a man younger than 45 in good health and CMV-seronegative.

The chain is built from TRBV6-5 and TRBJ2-4; 8 bases align to TRBD2. J was trimmed by 3 bases and V by 6 bases; bases with no gene match: 4. Germline values: CDR1 MNHEY, CDR2 SVGAGI. The CDR3 sequence is 14 residues long. The CDR3 region is CASRTGGDKNIQYF. The CDR3 bases are TGTGCCAGCAGAACGGGAGGGGACAAAAACATTCAGTACTTC.

The V gene is TRBV7-9, the J gene TRBJ1-2, with D hard to call. V lost 7 bases, J lost 4 bases, and 13 bases lay in between. Germline CDR1 and CDR2: SEHNR and FQNEAQ (reference sequence). The CDR3 runs 13 residues. CDR3 sequence: CASTAEVLYGYTF. CDR3 in DNA: TGTGCCAGCACCGCGGAGGTCCTCTATGGCTACACCTTC.

CDR3 in DNA: TGTGCCAGCAGTCGGGGGATTAGCACAGATACGCAGTATTTT. Amino acid sequence: CASSRGISTDTQYF. The chain joins TRBV27 to TRBJ2-3, with D tentatively TRBD2 (6 bases). The CDR3 covers 14 residues. The V end lost 5 bases, the J end lost 0 bases, and 9 bases lay between the germline ends. In germline, CDR1 is MNHEY, CDR2 SMNVEV (reference sequence).

The chain is built from TRBV30 and TRBJ1-5; tentatively, D is TRBD1 (5 bases). CDR1 GTSNPN and CDR2 SVGIG come from the germline V gene (reference sequence). V lost 4 bases, J lost 0 bases, and 7 bases lay in between. The CDR3 contains 13 residues. CDR3 loop: CAWTDSSNQPQHF. The CDR3 nucleotides read TGTGCCTGGACAGACAGTAGCAATCAGCCCCAGCATTTT.

This clone was observed once. J is TRBJ1-1 and V is TRBV7-9; no definite D call. V lost 3 bases, J lost 4 bases, and 12 bases lay in between. This CDR3 region has 14 residues. Germline assignment: CDR1 SEHNR and CDR2 FQNEAQ (reference sequence). CDR3 DNA: TGTGCCAGCAGCTTTTCGGGAAGGCGCACTGAAGCTTTCTTT. This encodes CASSFSGRRTEAFF.

The rearrangement links TRBV6-4 to TRBJ2-3; 8 bases align to TRBD1. There are 15 residues in the CDR3. Germline lookup yields CDR1 MRHNA and CDR2 SNTAGT. The J segment lost 6 bases and the V segment lost 6 bases, leaving 11 bases of the junction unmatched. Here the CDR3 reads CASSLGQASSDTQYF. Written as DNA, the CDR3 is TGTGCCAGCAGCTTGGGACAGGCTTCTAGCGATACGCAGTATTTT.

This chain uses TRBV4-2 with TRBJ1-4; 8 bases agree with TRBD1. J gave up 8 bases and V 4 bases, and 12 bases lay outside the gene matches. This CDR3 has 16 residues. Germline CDR1 and CDR2: LGHNA and YNFKEQ. The CDR3 DNA reads TGTGCCAGCAGCCCTCTCGCCGGACAGGGCTGGGAAAAACTGTTTTTT. It is translated as CASSPLAGQGWEKLFF.

The J gene is TRBJ1-1, the V gene TRBV7-9; 8 bases line up with TRBD1. V shed 2 bases, J shed 4 bases, and the junction held 9 bases outside the gene matches. Germline V gives CDR1 SEHNR, CDR2 FQNEAQ (reference sequence). This CDR3 contains 16 residues. DNA of the CDR3: TGTGCCAGCAGCTTATCAGGACAGGGAAAAGGCACTGAAGCTTTCTTT. Its protein is CASSLSGQGKGTEAFF.

The rearrangement links TRBV6-6 to TRBJ2-7; no clear D. V was shortened by 2 bases and J by 0 bases, with 5 bases between the two germline ends. CDR1 is MNHNY and CDR2 is SVGAGI in the germline V gene (reference sequence). CDR3 length: 13 amino acids. CDR3 nucleotides: TGTGCCAGCAGTTACGGCCACTCCTACGAGCAGTACTTC. It yields the protein CASSYGHSYEQYF.

J is TRBJ1-2 and V is TRBV7-9; TRBD1 matches 7 bases. CDR3 size: 14 residues. Trimming took 0 bases from V and 8 from J; bases not matched to a gene: 6. Germline CDR1 SEHNR, CDR2 FQNEAQ (reference sequence). This CDR3 is CASSLARTGLGYTF. DNA for the CDR3: TGTGCCAGCAGCTTAGCGCGGACAGGTTTGGGCTACACCTTC.

The CDR3 protein is CASSYSSGAGELFF. The DNA of the CDR3 is TGTGCCAGCAGTTACTCGTCCGGGGCCGGGGAGCTGTTTTTT. The chain links TRBV6-5 to TRBJ2-2, with D maybe TRBD2 (5 bases). Germline CDR1 reads MNHEY; CDR2 reads SVGAGI. The V end lost 0 bases, the J end lost 6 bases, and 8 bases lay between the germline ends. The CDR3 totals 14 residues.

CDR3: CASSPTQGDFTDTQYF. The CDR3 DNA is TGTGCCAGCAGCCCCACCCAGGGGGACTTCACAGATACGCAGTATTTT. The chain uses TRBV5-4 and TRBJ2-3; TRBD1 might be the D (7 bases). This CDR3 has 16 amino acids. Deletions cut 4 bases from V and 2 bases from J, with 17 bases between. Germline loops: CDR1 SGHNT, CDR2 YYREEE (reference sequence).

This clone was seen only once. This rearrangement joins TRBV10-2 to TRBJ2-1, with 8 bases fitting TRBD1. The length of the CDR3 is 12 residues. Germline lookup yields CDR1 WSHSY and CDR2 SAAADI. The V gene end was trimmed by 4 bases and the J gene end by 10 bases; junction bases not matched to a gene: 3. For the CDR3, the DNA is TGCGCCAGCAGTGGACAGGGGTACGAGCAGTTCTTC. It codes for CASSGQGYEQFF.

The gene calls are TRBV9 and TRBJ2-5; 7 bases map to TRBD1. Trimming took 1 base from V and 4 from J; bases not matched to a gene: 7. From germline, CDR1 is SGDLS and CDR2 YYNGEE. The CDR3 extends over 15 amino acids. The CDR3 is CASSVTEGAGETQYF. The DNA of the CDR3 is TGTGCCAGCAGCGTAACAGAGGGGGCTGGAGAGACCCAGTACTTC.

CDR3 bases: TGTGCCAGCGGACTAGCGGGGGGGCAAATCTCCTACGAGCAGTACTTC. This encodes CASGLAGGQISYEQYF. J is TRBJ2-7 and V is TRBV6-6; TRBD2 agrees at 15 bases. V trimming: 8 bases; J trimming: 0 bases; junction bases outside the gene matches: 5. Germline CDR1 reads MNHNY; CDR2 reads SVGAGI (reference sequence). The CDR3 has 16 amino acids.

This clone has just one count. The chain recombines TRBV7-9 with TRBJ2-7; tentatively, D is TRBD2 (5 bases). Germline V lookup: CDR1 SEHNR, CDR2 FQNEAQ (reference sequence). CDR3 length: 14 amino acids. Trimming pared 5 bases from V and 2 bases from J, leaving 13 bases between. The CDR3 reads CASSHGEGAYEQYF. The CDR3 DNA follows: TGTGCCAGCAGCCACGGCGAGGGAGCCTACGAGCAGTACTTC.

The V call is TRBV7-2, the J call TRBJ2-5; D uncertain. This CDR3 contains 14 residues. Trimming stripped 2 bases from V and 1 base from J, with 8 bases between. Germline-derived CDR1 and CDR2 are SGHTA and FQGNSA. The CDR3: CASSLFASQETQYF. CDR3 bases: TGTGCCAGCAGCTTATTTGCCAGCCAAGAGACCCAGTACTTC.

This chain uses TRBV27 with TRBJ2-7; 11 bases align to TRBD1. CDR3 size: 14 residues. V shed 10 bases, J shed 2 bases, and the junction held 7 bases outside the gene matches. CDR1 MNHEY and CDR2 SMNVEV come from the germline V gene (reference sequence). CDR3 nucleotides: TGTGCCACCAGGGGACAGGGGGGCCCCTACGAGCAGTACTTC. Translation: CATRGQGGPYEQYF.

The chain joins TRBV7-8 to TRBJ1-6; 8 nucleotides align to TRBD1. Per the germline V gene, CDR1 is SGHVS and CDR2 is FQNEAQ. The CDR3 runs to 15 residues. The V gene end was trimmed by 5 bases and the J gene end by 6 bases; junction bases not matched to a gene: 6. The CDR3, as DNA: TGTGCCAGCAGCCAGCGGACAGGGTTTAATTCACCCCTCCACTTT. Residues: CASSQRTGFNSPLHF.

Remarks on this clone: The same CDR3 can be traced to other DNA sequences in this sample. V is TRBV5-1 and J is TRBJ1-1; TRBD1 is a possible D gene (6 bases). V was clipped by 2 bases and J by 2 bases, with 10 bases between them. The CDR3 is made up of 14 amino acids. Germline V CDR1 and CDR2: SGHRS, YFSETQ. CDR3 loop: CASSLQGFNTEAFF. In DNA form, the CDR3 reads TGCGCCAGCAGCTTACAGGGTTTCAACACTGAAGCTTTCTTT.

This chain links TRBV7-8 with TRBJ1-1, with D uncertain. V was trimmed by 5 bases and J by 4 bases, leaving 14 bases between them. Germline V gene lookup returns CDR1 SGHVS and CDR2 FQNEAQ. The length of the CDR3 is 14 residues. This CDR3 reads CASSPTEVVTEAFF. CDR3 DNA: TGTGCCAGCAGCCCTACGGAGGTGGTCACTGAAGCTTTCTTT.

The rearrangement uses TRBV5-1 and TRBJ2-3; TRBD1 is a possible D gene (5 bases). CDR3 length: 13 residues. Trimming cost V 0 bases and J 5 bases, with 7 bases left between them. Germline V gene sequence: CDR1 SGHRS, CDR2 YFSETQ. The CDR3, as DNA: TGCGCCAGCAGCTTGGGCAGGGTAGATACGCAGTATTTT. It specifies CASSLGRVDTQYF. The complete variable domain, with remaining parts taken from reference TRBV5-1 and TRBJ2-3, reads KAGVTQTPRYLIKTRGQQVTLSCSPISGHRSVSWYQQTPGQGLQFLFEYFSETQRNKGNFPGRFSGRQFSNSRSEMNVSTLELGDSALYLCASSLGRVDTQYFGPGTRLTVL.

The rearrangement uses TRBV4-2 and TRBJ1-2, with TRBD1 identical over 7 bases. With V trimmed by 1 base and J by 2 bases, 1 base remained unmatched. Germline CDR1 and CDR2: LGHNA and YNFKEQ. This CDR3 is 14 amino acids long. In DNA, the CDR3 is TGTGCCAGCAGCCAAGCGACAGGGAACTATGGCTACACCTTC. Protein sequence: CASSQATGNYGYTF.

V and J are TRBV14 and TRBJ1-1, with a tentative D call TRBD1 (5 bases). The germline gives CDR1 SGHDN, CDR2 FVKESK. The CDR3 has 14 residues. The germline V and J ends were trimmed by 2 bases and 4 bases, with 11 bases remaining between them. CDR3 residues: CASSQTRGFTEAFF. The CDR3 bases are TGTGCCAGCAGCCAAACCCGGGGGTTCACTGAAGCTTTCTTT.

This sequence joins TRBV6-6 and TRBJ2-2; unclear D gene. The CDR3 has 16 amino acids. Trimming removed 6 bases from V and 1 base from J, with 15 bases in between. CDR1 and CDR2 from the germline V gene are MNHNY and SVGAGI (reference sequence). CDR3 amino acids: CASSPHGFMNTGELFF. CDR3 DNA: TGTGCCAGCAGCCCACATGGCTTTATGAACACCGGGGAGCTGTTTTTT.

This clone has only one observation. V is TRBV5-6 and J is TRBJ1-5; TRBD1 is a possible D gene (6 bases). V was cut by 2 bases and J by 6 bases, with 9 bases left in between. The CDR3 spans 13 residues. Looked up from germline, CDR1 is SGHDT and CDR2 is YYEEEE. CDR3 residues: CASSLGGAQPQHF. The CDR3 coding sequence is TGTGCCAGCAGCTTAGGGGGGGCTCAGCCCCAGCATTTT.

V usage is TRBV6-6 and J usage is TRBJ1-1; perhaps TRBD1 as D (5 bases). This CDR3 contains 13 residues. Trimming took off 2 bases at V and 11 bases at J, with 15 bases between the two ends. The V gene's germline CDR1 is MNHNY and CDR2 SVGAGI (reference sequence). The CDR3 protein is CASSYSGRVRAFF. CDR3 DNA sequence: TGTGCCAGCAGTTACAGTGGCAGGGTGAGGGCTTTCTTT.

The genes are TRBV28 and TRBJ1-2; possible D gene TRBD1, 5 bases. The CDR3 has 13 amino acids. Germline V gene data show CDR1 as MDHEN and CDR2 as SYDVKM. Trimming stripped 2 bases from V and 8 bases from J, with 12 bases between. In DNA, the CDR3 is TGTGCCAGCAGTTTACCCCAGGGTGGCGGCTACACCTTC. Translated, it gives CASSLPQGGGYTF.

The genes are TRBV5-4 and TRBJ1-1; the D is unclear. V was cut by 3 bases and J by 0 bases, with 15 bases left in between. Germline V gene lookup returns CDR1 SGHNT and CDR2 YYREEE (reference sequence). CDR3 length equals 16 residues. CDR3 DNA: TGTGCCAGCAGCTCTCGGGAGCAAAATCTGAACACTGAAGCTTTCTTT. Translation: CASSSREQNLNTEAFF.

This rearrangement joins TRBV19 to TRBJ1-1, with 9 bases that match TRBD1. Germline values: CDR1 LNHDA, CDR2 SQIVND (reference sequence). The length of the CDR3 is 15 residues. V lost 5 bases, J lost 4 bases, and 8 bases stayed unmatched. CDR3 DNA: TGTGCCAGTAGTTCCCCCGGGACAGGGTTCACTGAAGCTTTCTTT. The encoded protein is CASSSPGTGFTEAFF.